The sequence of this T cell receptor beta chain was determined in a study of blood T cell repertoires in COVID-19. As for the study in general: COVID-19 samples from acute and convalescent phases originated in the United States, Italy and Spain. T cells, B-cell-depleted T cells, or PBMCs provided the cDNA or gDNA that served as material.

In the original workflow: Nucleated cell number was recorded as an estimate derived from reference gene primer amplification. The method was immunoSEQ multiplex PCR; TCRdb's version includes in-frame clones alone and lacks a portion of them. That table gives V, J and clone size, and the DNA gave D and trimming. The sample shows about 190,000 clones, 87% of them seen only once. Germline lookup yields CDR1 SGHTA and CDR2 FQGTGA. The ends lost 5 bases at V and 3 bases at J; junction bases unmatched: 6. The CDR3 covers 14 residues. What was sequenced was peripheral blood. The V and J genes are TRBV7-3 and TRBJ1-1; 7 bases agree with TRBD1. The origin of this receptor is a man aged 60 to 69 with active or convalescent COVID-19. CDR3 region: CASSIQGPDTEAFF. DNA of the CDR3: TGTGCCAGCAGCATACAGGGGCCGGACACTGAAGCTTTCTTT.